This TCR beta chain was retrieved from a study of cytomegalovirus exposure and HLA in healthy donors. This clone was counted between two and nine times. Its target is unknown. PCR amplification relied on 60 Vbeta primers (plus 13 Jbeta primers). The assay was immunoSEQ multiplex PCR, and TCRdb's table has in-frame clones only and misses some. The sample carries roughly 170,000 clones, 82% recorded once. The study's findings and limits: Altogether, around 160 TCR beta chains were recorded as cytomegalovirus-associated. Later analysis reportedly placed an Asian-associated ancestry cluster below the approximately 650-donor mean in N-insertions.

The CDR3 totals 15 residues. Germline loops: CDR1 MRHNA, CDR2 SNTAGT. V lost 6 bases and J lost 7, with 16 bases in between. The sample taken for sequencing was PBMCs. V usage is TRBV6-4 and J usage is TRBJ1-6, with a possible D match to TRBD1 (5 bases). This sequence was found in a male donor in good health and CMV-seronegative. Written as DNA, the CDR3 is TGTGCCAGCAGGGCGGGGACCAACTCCAATTCACCCCTCCACTTT. Translation: CASRAGTNSNSPLHF.